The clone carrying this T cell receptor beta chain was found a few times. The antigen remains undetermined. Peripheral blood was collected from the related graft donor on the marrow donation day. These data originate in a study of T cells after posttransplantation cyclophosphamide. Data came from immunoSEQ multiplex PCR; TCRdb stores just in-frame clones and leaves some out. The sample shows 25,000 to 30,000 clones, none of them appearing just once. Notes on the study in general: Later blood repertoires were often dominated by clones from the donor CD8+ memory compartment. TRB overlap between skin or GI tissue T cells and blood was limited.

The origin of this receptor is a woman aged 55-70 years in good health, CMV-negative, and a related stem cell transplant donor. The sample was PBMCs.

Written as DNA, the CDR3 is TGCAGCGTAAACGACAGGCTCTCTGGCTACACCTTC. This sequence encodes CSVNDRLSGYTF. V usage is TRBV29-1 and J usage is TRBJ1-2; D may be TRBD1 (6 bases). Germline V lookup: CDR1 SQVTM, CDR2 ANQGSEA. V lost 6 bases to trimming and J lost 7 bases, with 15 bases between them. This CDR3 region has 12 residues.